This TCR beta chain was identified during a study of shared clonotypes between healthy human individuals (TCRdb year 2020). At the level of the whole study: The cohort comprised two women and a few men aged 18 to 49 years. Per donor, three plates each were used for CD4 naive and CD4 memory, two for CD8 naive, and one for CD8 memory. The study deeply sequenced blood TCR repertoires of about 5 healthy adults to estimate repertoire size and the extent of clonotype sharing between individuals. Different laboratories and diverse techniques were used to prepare libraries and sequence TCR repertoires, to increase sequencing depth and limit assay-specific biases. Leukapheresis yielded between about 0.94 and 9.5 billion PBMCs per donor.

There are a few counts of this clone. Its antigen has not been determined. One base away there is no much larger clone; base qualities are not given. The paper's findings and limits, for the study overall: Estimated clonotype richness was generally larger for naive than for memory subsets. Sampling was restricted to blood, and TCR repertoires in tissues likely differ from the TCR repertoires found in blood. Sharing across a few donors was observed for about 4.8% of naive CD4, under 4% of naive CD8, roughly 2.3% of memory CD4, and approximately 0.41% of memory CD8 clonotypes. Because the study included a small number of donors, the genetic and exposure-history diversity represented was limited. Pairwise subsampling led to the expectation that sequencing depth would affect the degree of clonotype sharing among donors. Compared with non-shared clonotypes, clonotypes shared by all four sorted-subset donors had higher generation probabilities. Incomplete sequencing was indicated by rarefaction of sorted-subset datasets, despite the large sequencing depth.

The germline V gene encodes CDR1 MNHNY and CDR2 SVGAGI (reference sequence). The junction shows trimming of 3 bases on V and 10 bases on J, and the gene matches do not reach 10 bases of it. The CDR3 covers 14 residues, taking in both the cysteine and the phenylalanine. The only DNA kept is the CDR3, 42 bases in frame from the first base. TCR CDR3 regions were amplified from genomic DNA by multiplex PCR using the deep immunoSEQ assay. Genomic DNA extracted from each cell subset was distributed evenly over all wells of several immunoSEQ 96-well plates, and each plate served as one replicate. For sorted subsets, around 200 ng genomic DNA, equal to some 28,000 T cell genomes, was loaded into each replicate PCR. The purified libraries were quantified using a Qubit 3.0 fluorometer, sized with a Bioanalyzer 2100, and then quantified again using the KAPA Library Quantification kit. A separate single-read 150-cycle Illumina NextSeq 550 flow cell was used to sequence each immunoSEQ 96-well plate. The paper's data handling went like this. Because the immunoSEQ output held only junctional sequences and lacked quality scores, the filtering could not match the filtering applied to full-length reads. To assign V/J genes and CDR3, sequences were annotated using PyIR, a Python wrapper for IgBLAST v1.9, with IMGT germline references. Reads were removed for weak V/J assignments (E-value above 1e-6), missing CDR3, stop codons, out-of-frame junctions, or ambiguous translated residues. V3J clonotypes were defined as sequences sharing the same inferred V gene, J gene, and CDR3 amino acid sequence. The percentage overlap between two repertoires was calculated by dividing the number of shared unique clonotypes by the size of the smaller repertoire. Richness of each repertoire was evaluated using RTK rarefaction, the Chao1 estimator, and Recon v2.1 estimates of unobserved clonotypes. Generation probabilities were computed with OLGA for all TCRbeta clonotypes obtained by the gDNA method from a few donors. TCRdb re-hosts the immuneACCESS table, in-frame sequences only. Its copies lack some clones; in the studies checked, an unresolved V gene accounts for under half of them, and the cause for the rest is not known. Clonal size and the V and J genes are those of that table, whereas D and trimming came from the DNA. In this sample the table shows 2 million to 2.5 million clones, approximately 95% of which occur a single time. Less than 0.15% of the sample comes from the top ten.

The donors were healthy, HIV-negative adults who had no recently reported acute infections or vaccinations. Every donor was a Caucasian adult residing in Nashville, Tennessee, USA. CD4+ T cells were enriched by magnetic negative selection, after which naive cells were positively selected on CD45RA and the negative fraction was taken as the memory subset. After blood collection by leukapheresis, PBMCs were isolated using Ficoll-Histopaque density gradient centrifugation and then cryopreserved in the vapor phase of liquid nitrogen. Purity and quantity of every magnetically sorted T cell population were checked by analytical flow cytometry. From each sorted fraction, genomic DNA was isolated and quantified by UV absorbance on a Nanodrop 2000c.

The receptor was derived from a man in his late teens or twenties in good health. The sequencing sample was made of naive CD4+ T cells sorted from blood. The cell subset or site tag for this specimen amounts to: CD45RA+ positively selected. This receptor chain uses TRBV6-6 and TRBJ1-2; 8 middle bases align to TRBD1. The nucleotide sequence reads TGTGCCAGCAGTTATGGCCTCCTGACAGGGGACTACACCTTC. This yields the protein CASSYGLLTGDYTF.